This is a list of T cell receptor beta chains from one sample in a study of T cells in Graves' hyperthyroidism and ophthalmopathy. TCRdb called the multiplex PCR reads again in MiXCR, with one record for every CDR3 protein. The repertoire has under 400,000 distinct CDR3 sequences, 18% of them found once; the top ten carry around 54%. The sequenced sample consisted of blood. All receptors derive from a woman aged 45-59 years with Graves' hyperthyroidism. Each CDR3 is given with its conserved first and last residue. The order of the fields is D gene, V gene, J gene, clone size, CDR3 DNA, CDR3 protein. D genes are given only for firm matches. Some rows mark clone size as missing; the rest say once, few, many or name a class of expanded clone.

TRBD1	TRBV19	TRBJ1-1	-	TGTGCCAGTAGTATGATTGAGGGGGCGCGGACTGAAGCTTTCTTT	CASSMIEGARTEAFF
-	TRBV20-1	TRBJ2-5	few	TGCAGTGCTAAACCCTTGACGGCTGTGGTGTACTTC	CSAKPLTAVVYF
-	TRBV7-2	TRBJ1-5	few	TGTGCCAGCAGCTTAGAGGCCGGGAATCAGCCCCAGCATTTT	CASSLEAGNQPQHF
TRBD1	TRBV6-1	TRBJ1-2	many	TGTGCCAGCAGTCGCCGGGACAGCCCTAACTATGGCTACACCTTC	CASSRRDSPNYGYTF
TRBD1	TRBV12-5	TRBJ1-1	many	TGTGCTAGTGTCATGACAGGGGATTCCATGAACACTGAAGCTTTCTTT	CASVMTGDSMNTEAFF
TRBD1	TRBV2	TRBJ1-1	many	TGTGCCAGCAGTGAAGACAGGGGACCCTACACTGAAGCTTTCTTT	CASSEDRGPYTEAFF
-	TRBV2	TRBJ1-6	-	TGTGCCAGCAGGCGGGGGCTAGATTCACCCCTCCACTTT	CASRRGLDSPLHF
-	TRBV10-3	TRBJ2-1	many	TGTGCCACTCTCCGACAGGCTACTGACAATGAGCAGTTCTTC	CATLRQATDNEQFF
TRBD1	TRBV5-1	TRBJ2-3	many	TGCGCCAGCAGCCGGGGCAGGGGGAGTCTGCACGAAGATACGCAGTATTTT	CASSRGRGSLHEDTQYF
TRBD1	TRBV7-9	TRBJ1-5	-	TGTGCCAGCAGCTTAGGAGGGACAGTGAATCAGCCCCAGCATTTT	CASSLGGTVNQPQHF
-	TRBV28	TRBJ1-2	many	TGTGCCAGCAGTGCCCTTCAGGGGTCTGGCTACACCTTC	CASSALQGSGYTF
-	TRBV12-3/TRBV12-4	TRBJ1-1	many	TGTGCCAGCAGCCCCTGGGGCACTAACACTGAAGCTTTCTTT	CASSPWGTNTEAFF
TRBD1	TRBV29-1	TRBJ1-2	-	TGCAGCGTTGGGGACAGGAAGAACTATGGCTACACCTTC	CSVGDRKNYGYTF
TRBD2	TRBV6-5	TRBJ2-3	-	TGTGCCAGCAGTTGGACTAGCGGGATTAGCACAGATACGCAGTATTTT	CASSWTSGISTDTQYF
-	TRBV4-2	TRBJ2-5	few	TGTGCCAGCAGCCAAGATTTGGTTTATAGCGATGGGTTGAAGACCCAGTACTTC	CASSQDLVYSDGLKTQYF
-	TRBV9	TRBJ1-2	-	TGTGCCAGCAGCGTGGGAACCGGGACACATGGCTACACCTTC	CASSVGTGTHGYTF
-	TRBV6-1	TRBJ2-7	-	TGTGCCAGCATCACCAGGGAGGCTTATCGCTACGAGCAGTACTTC	CASITREAYRYEQYF
-	TRBV5-1	TRBJ1-3	-	TGTGCCAGCAGCCAAGACAGTACTGGAAACACCATATATTTT	CASSQDSTGNTIYF
-	TRBV5-1	TRBJ2-3	-	TGCGTCAGCAGCAGATATTTAGTTGTCCGCGATACGCAGTATTTT	CVSSRYLVVRDTQYF
TRBD2	TRBV3-1	TRBJ2-1	-	TGTGCCAGCAGCCAAGATCTAGCGGATTGGGGCAATGAGCAGTTCTTC	CASSQDLADWGNEQFF
-	TRBV6-6	TRBJ2-7	few	TGTGCCAGCAGTTACGGAGGGGGATCTGCCTACGAGCAGTACTTC	CASSYGGGSAYEQYF
TRBD1	TRBV2	TRBJ1-6	many	TGTGCCAGCAGTTACCAGGGGGCAGGTTATAATTCACCCCTCCACTTT	CASSYQGAGYNSPLHF
-	TRBV28	TRBJ1-1	many	TGTGCCAGCAGGCAAAACATGAACACTGAAGCTTTCTTT	CASRQNMNTEAFF
-	TRBV7-9	TRBJ2-1	few	TGTGCCAGCAGCTTAGCGGGGCGCGGTCTAAGCTCCTACAATGAGCAGTTCTTC	CASSLAGRGLSSYNEQFF
-	TRBV19	TRBJ1-5	-	TGTGCCAGTAGTATAATCGGGGGGGCGCTGGGTAATCAGCCCCAGCATTTT	CASSIIGGALGNQPQHF
TRBD1	TRBV6-6	TRBJ1-3	-	TGTGCCAGCAGTTACGGGACAGGGGTCGGAAACACCATATATTTT	CASSYGTGVGNTIYF
TRBD1	TRBV6-1	TRBJ2-5	few	TGTGCCAGCAGTGGGGGACAGGGAGAGACCCAGTACTTC	CASSGGQGETQYF
-	TRBV28	TRBJ1-4	many	TGTGCCAGCTGCCGCGGGGGGTCTGAAAAACTGTTTTTT	CASCRGGSEKLFF
-	TRBV24-1	TRBJ2-5	-	TGTGCCACCAGTGATCATGGTGGGCAAGAGACCCAGTACTTC	CATSDHGGQETQYF
-	TRBV11-2	TRBJ1-5	many	TGTGCCAGCAGTTTGACACCGAGCAATCAGCCCCAGCATTTT	CASSLTPSNQPQHF
TRBD1	TRBV27	TRBJ1-2	many	TGTGCCAGCAGTCTGCGACAGGGGGCGTATGGCTACACCTTC	CASSLRQGAYGYTF
-	TRBV11-2	TRBJ1-2	many	TGTGCCAGCAGCCTGATTGGGGGGACCTATGGCTACACCTTC	CASSLIGGTYGYTF
-	TRBV6-1	TRBJ1-2	many	TGTGCCAGCGTGGACGGGGGATATAGGGATGGTGGCTACACCTTC	CASVDGGYRDGGYTF